The 28 T cell receptor beta chains presented below share a single source sample, sequenced in a study of blood T cell repertoires in COVID-19. Clones were sequenced by immunoSEQ multiplex PCR, and TCRdb holds only the in-frame ones, with some missing. Among under 200,000 clones, approximately 86% were seen once, and the ten largest hold under 0.7%. Material for sequencing was peripheral blood. The receptors were gathered from a man in his sixties with COVID-19, enrolled during active disease.

The chain recombines TRBV6-2 or TRBV6-3 with TRBJ2-3; the match to TRBD2 covers 10 bases. The CDR3 totals 15 residues. Germline V gene data show CDR1 as MNHEY and CDR2 as SVGEGT. Trimming cost V 5 bases and J 6 bases; bases outside gene matches: 8. The CDR3 region has the DNA TGTGCCAGCAGTCGTCTAGCGGGAGCATGGGATACGCAGTATTTT. Its protein product is CASSRLAGAWDTQYF.

V gene TRBV29-1 combines with J gene TRBJ2-7; 8 positions agree with TRBD1. The CDR3 sequence is 12 residues long. The germline V gene encodes CDR1 SQVTM and CDR2 ANQGSEA. V was clipped by 6 bases and J by 3 bases; unmatched bases: 4. CDR3 loop: CSVTGEFYEQYF. In nucleotides, the CDR3 is TGCAGCGTGACAGGGGAGTTCTACGAGCAGTACTTC.

V gene TRBV18 combines with J gene TRBJ1-4; D ambiguous. The CDR3 covers 15 residues. Trimming stripped 2 bases from V and 4 bases from J, with 11 bases between. CDR1 is KGHSH and CDR2 is LQKENI in the germline V gene. The CDR3 region is CASSPAQAVNEKLFF. The CDR3 region has the DNA TGTGCCAGCTCACCAGCCCAGGCAGTTAATGAAAAACTGTTTTTT.

There are a few counts of this clone. The J gene is TRBJ2-7, the V gene TRBV5-6, with TRBD2 matching 11 bases. V dropped 4 bases and J dropped 0; count of bases not matched to a gene: 3. This CDR3 is built from 15 residues. The germline CDR1 and CDR2 sequences are SGHDT and YYEEEE. CDR3 in DNA: TGTGCCAGCAGCACCCTAGCGGGAGGCTCCTACGAGCAGTACTTC. Protein product: CASSTLAGGSYEQYF.

The chain employs TRBV4-1 and TRBJ2-7, with 9 bases identical to TRBD1. Trimming cost V 6 bases and J 0 bases; bases outside gene matches: 12. The germline gives CDR1 MGHRA, CDR2 YSYEKL. The CDR3 is 17 residues long. CDR3 nucleotide sequence: TGCGCCAGCAGTCTATTTTCTGGGACAGGGAGCTCCTACGAGCAGTACTTC. It encodes CASSLFSGTGSSYEQYF.

CDR3 coding DNA: TGTGCCAGCAGCCCGGGACTGTTCTCCTACGAGCAGTACTTC. This encodes CASSPGLFSYEQYF. The gene calls are TRBV5-4 and TRBJ2-7; a possible D gene is TRBD2 (6 bases). This CDR3 has 14 amino acids. Trimming pared 4 bases from V and 0 bases from J, leaving 11 bases between. Per the germline V gene, CDR1 is SGHNT and CDR2 is YYREEE (reference sequence).

The chain links TRBV13 to TRBJ2-1; tentative D call: TRBD1 (6 bases). Trimming took 5 bases from V and 10 from J, leaving 21 bases between them. Germline CDR1 is PRHDT and CDR2 is FYEKMQ (reference sequence). The CDR3 is 15 amino acids. CDR3 region: CASSRQERTPLEQFF. The CDR3 coding sequence is TGTGCCAGCAGCCGACAGGAGAGGACACCATTAGAGCAGTTCTTC.

This sequence joins TRBV12-5 and TRBJ2-3; 9 nucleotides agree with TRBD2. The CDR3 is made up of 17 amino acids. Per the germline V gene, CDR1 is LGHNT and CDR2 is FRNRAP. V dropped 6 bases and J dropped 1; count of bases not matched to a gene: 11. The CDR3 nucleotides read TGTGCTAGTGGCCCAGGCGGGGGGGCGCGGGGCACAGATACGCAGTATTTT. It is translated as CASGPGGGARGTDTQYF.

V is TRBV18 and J is TRBJ1-2; TRBD1 is a possible D gene (6 bases). The CDR3 has 16 residues. Trimming cost V 0 bases and J 8 bases, with 19 bases left between them. CDR1 and CDR2 (germline): KGHSH, LQKENI. CDR3 DNA: TGTGCCAGCTCACCACCGGGGCACAGGGAAACGTACGGCTACACCTTC. It specifies CASSPPGHRETYGYTF.

J is TRBJ2-1 and V is TRBV9; a possible D gene is TRBD2 (6 bases). The CDR3 totals 13 residues. Looked up from germline, CDR1 is SGDLS and CDR2 is YYNGEE. Trimming took 3 bases from V and 15 from J, leaving 19 bases between them. The CDR3 spells CASSAVVSGVRFF. DNA for the CDR3: TGTGCCAGCAGCGCAGTGGTTTCGGGAGTACGGTTCTTC.

Remarks on this clone: The same CDR3 can be traced to other DNA sequences in this sample. The chain uses TRBV19 and TRBJ1-3; no definite D call. V was cut by 1 base and J by 0 bases, with 7 bases left in between. This CDR3 region has 15 residues. Germline V lookup: CDR1 LNHDA, CDR2 SQIVND (reference sequence). CDR3 DNA: TGTGCCAGTAGTATAGGGTGGAGCTCTGGAAACACCATATATTTT. Encoded protein: CASSIGWSSGNTIYF.

The chain recombines TRBV7-6 with TRBJ2-3, with D maybe TRBD2 (6 bases). Germline V gives CDR1 SGHVS, CDR2 FNYEAQ. The CDR3 runs 16 residues. Trimming shortened V by 5 bases and J by 0 bases, and 15 bases separated the two germline ends. The CDR3 is CASSPQRGTSTDTQYF. The CDR3 DNA reads as TGTGCCAGCAGCCCGCAACGGGGGACTAGCACAGATACGCAGTATTTT.

The V gene is TRBV24-1, the J gene TRBJ1-2; no clear D gene. V gave up 1 base and J gave up 8 bases, with 10 bases separating them. From germline, CDR1 is KGHDR and CDR2 SFDVKD. The CDR3 sequence is 13 residues long. The CDR3 reads CATSDFARLGYTF. The CDR3, as DNA: TGTGCCACCAGTGATTTTGCCAGGCTCGGCTACACCTTC.

J is TRBJ2-1 and V is TRBV6-4, with TRBD1 as a possible D gene (6 bases). This CDR3 contains 13 residues. Looked up from germline, CDR1 is MRHNA and CDR2 is SNTAGT. The V end lost 1 base, the J end lost 10 bases, and 11 bases lay between the germline ends. The CDR3 bases are TGTGCCAGCAGTGACTTACAGGGCGCGGAGCAGTTCTTC. It is translated as CASSDLQGAEQFF.

J is TRBJ2-7 and V is TRBV18, with a tentative D call TRBD1 (6 bases). CDR1 and CDR2 (germline): KGHSH, LQKENI. The CDR3 covers 13 residues. Trimming left V 6 bases short and J 2 bases short, with 11 bases between. For the CDR3, the DNA is TGTGCCAGCTCCCCGGGACATCCCTACGAGCAGTACTTC. It yields the protein CASSPGHPYEQYF.

The chain is built from TRBV19 and TRBJ1-1, with D possibly being TRBD1 (5 bases). Trimming removed 5 bases at V and 1 base at J, with 11 bases between. Germline CDR1 reads LNHDA; CDR2 reads SQIVND (reference sequence). The CDR3 runs 14 residues. CDR3 coding DNA: TGTGCCAGTAGTTCACAGGCCGGGAACACTGAAGCTTTCTTT. As protein: CASSSQAGNTEAFF.

Points on this clone: The same CDR3 also results from other DNA sequences found in this sample. The rearrangement joins TRBV28 to TRBJ1-1; 8 bases map to TRBD1. Germline-derived CDR1 and CDR2 are MDHEN and SYDVKM. V shed 6 bases and J 4 bases; nucleotides not matched to a gene: 4. The CDR3 totals 13 residues. Here the CDR3 reads CASRSGGGTEAFF. CDR3 DNA sequence: TGTGCCAGCAGGTCAGGGGGCGGCACTGAAGCTTTCTTT.

The V call is TRBV5-8, the J call TRBJ2-7; TRBD2 aligns across 9 bases. In germline, CDR1 is SGHTS, CDR2 YDEGEE. V was clipped by 2 bases and J by 5 bases; unmatched bases: 8. The CDR3 extends over 15 amino acids. In DNA form, the CDR3 reads TGTGCCAGCAGCTTTGCGGCGGGGGGGCCCCACGAGCAGTACTTC. This encodes CASSFAAGGPHEQYF. The full variable domain, with the rest looked up from reference TRBV5-8 and TRBJ2-7, is EAGVTQSPTHLIKTRGQQATLRCSPISGHTSVYWYQQALGLGLQFLLWYDEGEERNRGNFPPRFSGRQFPNYSSELNVNALELEDSALYLCASSFAAGGPHEQYFGPGTRLTVT.

V is TRBV19 and J is TRBJ1-5; 8 bases are shared with TRBD1. V shed 6 bases, J shed 7 bases, and the junction held 8 bases outside the gene matches. Germline V gene sequence: CDR1 LNHDA, CDR2 SQIVND (reference sequence). The CDR3 is 14 amino acids. The CDR3 reads CASSSDRVRQPQHF. The DNA of the CDR3 is TGTGCCAGTAGCTCGGACAGGGTAAGACAGCCCCAGCATTTT.

CDR3 sequence: CASSLVEREGATQYF. The DNA for the CDR3 is TGCGCCAGCAGCTTGGTTGAGCGGGAGGGGGCGACCCAGTACTTC. The V call is TRBV5-1, the J call TRBJ2-5; TRBD2 matches 10 bases. Per the germline V gene, CDR1 is SGHRS and CDR2 is YFSETQ. V shed 0 bases and J 7 bases; nucleotides not matched to a gene: 6. This CDR3 comprises 15 residues.

This chain uses TRBV28 with TRBJ1-5; TRBD1 aligns across 11 bases. Germline-derived CDR1 and CDR2 are MDHEN and SYDVKM. The J segment lost 6 bases and the V segment lost 6 bases, leaving 7 bases of the junction unmatched. The CDR3 extends over 15 amino acids. This CDR3 reads CASSPEGQGAQPQHF. In nucleotides, the CDR3 is TGTGCCAGCAGCCCAGAAGGACAGGGGGCTCAGCCCCAGCATTTT.

This chain uses TRBV7-3 with TRBJ2-5, with 10 positions matching TRBD2. The CDR3 is 17 residues long. Germline V gives CDR1 SGHTA, CDR2 FQGTGA. V gave up 0 bases and J gave up 4 bases; unmatched junction bases: 8. DNA of the CDR3: TGTGCCAGCAGCTTAACCCGACTAGCGGGTACGGGAGAGACCCAGTACTTC. Its translation is CASSLTRLAGTGETQYF.

This sequence joins TRBV6-6 and TRBJ1-1; D is ambiguous. The CDR3 spans 14 residues. Germline V lookup: CDR1 MNHNY, CDR2 SVGAGI (reference sequence). Trimming stripped 8 bases from V and 1 base from J, with 14 bases between. The CDR3 loop reads CASGERPTNTEAFF. In DNA form, the CDR3 reads TGTGCCAGCGGGGAGCGGCCGACGAACACTGAAGCTTTCTTT.

This clone was seen just once. The chain couples TRBV9 to TRBJ1-3; D gene unclear. Germline assignment: CDR1 SGDLS and CDR2 YYNGEE. This CDR3 comprises 12 residues. V gave up 4 bases and J gave up 4 bases, with 6 bases separating them. CDR3 in amino acids: CASSPRGNTIYF. CDR3 nucleotide sequence: TGTGCCAGCAGCCCGCGGGGAAACACCATATATTTT.

The V and J genes are TRBV5-1 and TRBJ2-1; D unclear. There are 13 residues in the CDR3. Germline CDR1 SGHRS, CDR2 YFSETQ. Trimming left V 0 bases short and J 5 bases short, with 6 bases between. The chain's CDR3 is CASSLVANNEQFF. The DNA of the CDR3 is TGCGCCAGCAGCTTGGTGGCCAACAATGAGCAGTTCTTC.

V usage is TRBV10-1 and J usage is TRBJ1-6; a possible D gene is TRBD1 (6 bases). Per the germline V gene, CDR1 is WNHNN and CDR2 is SYGVQD (reference sequence). V lost 9 bases and J lost 0, with 21 bases in between. This CDR3 has 18 residues. The CDR3 sequence: CARKQGKAASSYNSPLHF. Here the CDR3 DNA reads TGCGCCAGGAAACAGGGTAAGGCGGCAAGCTCCTATAATTCACCCCTCCACTTT.

The chain has TRBV2 and TRBJ1-1, with D uncertain. There are 14 residues in the CDR3. Germline V gives CDR1 SNHLY, CDR2 FYNNEI. The V end was cut by 7 bases, the J end by 0 bases, with 12 bases between. CDR3 loop: CASIGRSLNTEAFF. The CDR3, as DNA: TGTGCCAGCATTGGTAGGAGCCTGAACACTGAAGCTTTCTTT.

This clone has only a few counts. This sequence joins TRBV11-2 and TRBJ2-5; D unclear. Trimming left V 5 bases short and J 3 bases short, with 19 bases between. The CDR3 is made up of 16 amino acids. Germline-derived CDR1 and CDR2 are SGHAT and FQNNGV. CDR3 coding DNA: TGTGCCAGCAGCCCCGAGGTGACGGTGATAAAAGAGACCCAGTACTTC. It yields the protein CASSPEVTVIKETQYF.